These 19 T cell receptor beta chains originate from one sample sequenced in a study of cytomegalovirus exposure and HLA in healthy donors (dated 2017 in TCRdb). Library preparation employed the immunoSEQ multiplex PCR assay. The multiplex PCR relied on a mix of 60 forward primers for TCR Vbeta segments and 13 reverse primers for TCR Jbeta segments. In TCRdb, the immuneACCESS table is reduced to in-frame sequences with V and J assigned. These tables do not hold every clone; where another copy was compared, an unresolved V gene accounts for under half, and the others remain unexplained. For this sample the table gives fewer than 200,000 clones, of which around 77% were detected only once. Over 2% of the sample is in the top ten clones. The sample was PBMCs. These receptors all come from a man aged 60-69 years in good health and CMV-seronegative.

This clone was seen once. The rearrangement links TRBV6-1 to TRBJ2-1; TRBD1 aligns across 10 bases. Germline CDR1 is MNHNS and CDR2 is SASEGT. J lost 8 bases, V lost 5 bases, and 9 bases had no gene match. This CDR3 is 15 amino acids long. CDR3 in DNA: TGTGCCAGCAGTTTCTGGGACAGGGGTCCCCATGAGCAGTTCTTC. This codes for CASSFWDRGPHEQFF.

This sequence joins TRBV5-1 and TRBJ1-1; 8 positions match TRBD1. J gave up 1 base and V 5 bases, and 7 bases lay outside the gene matches. This CDR3 spans 15 amino acids. Germline CDR1 and CDR2: SGHRS and YFSETQ. The CDR3 DNA follows: TGCGCCAGCAGTTACTCCGGGACAGGGAACACTGAAGCTTTCTTT. Amino acid sequence: CASSYSGTGNTEAFF.

J is TRBJ2-7 and V is TRBV4-2; 7 bases are a match to TRBD2. CDR1 is LGHNA, CDR2 YNFKEQ, per germline. Trimming took 1 base from V and 2 from J; bases not matched to a gene: 8. The CDR3 runs to 16 residues. The CDR3 sequence: CASSQALRERTYEQYF. The CDR3 coding sequence is TGTGCCAGCAGCCAAGCGTTGCGGGAGCGAACCTACGAGCAGTACTTC.

The chain uses TRBV2 and TRBJ2-7; D unresolved. This CDR3 region has 15 residues. Between the trimmed V and J ends, which lost 4 bases and 5 bases, there was a span of 18 bases. CDR1 is SNHLY, CDR2 FYNNEI, per germline. The CDR3 loop is CASSAEFGRLHEQYF. The CDR3 bases are TGTGCCAGCAGTGCGGAGTTCGGCCGTTTACACGAGCAGTACTTC.

The chain uses TRBV5-1 and TRBJ1-1; D is unresolved. V lost 3 bases and J 4 bases, leaving 13 bases between the germline ends. Germline CDR1 reads SGHRS; CDR2 reads YFSETQ. There are 14 residues in the CDR3. CDR3 protein: CASSSQEVGTEAFF. The CDR3 DNA reads TGCGCCAGCAGCTCCCAGGAGGTTGGCACTGAAGCTTTCTTT.

A few counts support this clone. This chain uses TRBV5-1 with TRBJ2-3; TRBD2 matches 13 bases. Germline V gene sequence: CDR1 SGHRS, CDR2 YFSETQ. The CDR3 loop spans 15 amino acids. V was pared by 3 bases and J by 4 bases, with 2 bases of the junction left unmatched. The CDR3 nucleotides read TGCGCCAGCAGCTGGACTAGCGGGAGATCAGATACGCAGTATTTT. Protein sequence: CASSWTSGRSDTQYF.

Only a few counts were recorded for this clone. The gene calls are TRBV2 and TRBJ1-3, with D unclear. CDR1 is SNHLY and CDR2 is FYNNEI in the germline V gene. Trimming took 7 bases from V and 4 from J, leaving 11 bases between them. This CDR3 contains 13 residues. The CDR3 loop is CASTEGSGNTIYF. The CDR3 nucleotides read TGTGCCAGCACCGAGGGCTCAGGAAACACCATATATTTT.

This chain connects TRBV11-3 to TRBJ2-2; 7 bases are a match to TRBD2. CDR1 and CDR2 (germline): SGHNT, YENEEA. Trimming removed 5 bases from V and 6 bases from J; junction bases left unmatched: 3. This CDR3 comprises 13 residues. The chain's CDR3 is CASSRGGAGELFF. The CDR3 region has the DNA TGTGCCAGCAGCCGTGGGGGGGCCGGGGAGCTGTTTTTT.

The chain joins TRBV7-9 to TRBJ2-1; possibly TRBD1 for D (6 bases). This CDR3 comprises 15 residues. Germline V lookup: CDR1 SEHNR, CDR2 FQNEAQ (reference sequence). V lost 4 bases and J 0 bases, leaving 10 bases between the germline ends. In nucleotides, the CDR3 is TGTGCCAGCAGCTCAGGGGCGAGCTCCTACAATGAGCAGTTCTTC. Its translation is CASSSGASSYNEQFF.

The chain is built from TRBV18 and TRBJ2-5; D call uncertain. The CDR3 is 14 residues long. Between the trimmed V and J ends, which lost 2 bases and 4 bases, there was a span of 11 bases. Germline CDR1 reads KGHSH; CDR2 reads LQKENI. CDR3 loop: CASSPEARGETQYF. CDR3 bases: TGTGCCAGCTCACCAGAGGCCCGCGGAGAGACCCAGTACTTC.

CDR3 sequence: CASSPTGGGPSPGELFF. CDR3 nucleotides: TGTGCCAGCAGCCCCACGGGCGGGGGGCCATCTCCCGGGGAGCTGTTTTTT. V usage is TRBV9 and J usage is TRBJ2-2; 8 positions agree with TRBD2. V lost 4 bases to trimming and J lost 6 bases; unmatched junction nucleotides: 14. CDR3 size: 17 residues. CDR1 and CDR2 from the germline V gene are SGDLS and YYNGEE.

This chain joins TRBV10-3 and TRBJ1-6, with 10 positions matching TRBD1. V was pared by 6 bases and J by 6 bases, with 5 bases of the junction left unmatched. The CDR3 sequence is 15 residues long. Looked up from germline, CDR1 is ENHRY and CDR2 is SYGVKD. The CDR3 DNA is TGTGCCATCAGCGGACAGGGGGGAATTAATTCACCCCTCCACTTT. It translates to CAISGQGGINSPLHF.

This chain links TRBV29-1 with TRBJ1-1; 8 bases align to TRBD1. With V trimmed by 6 bases and J by 5 bases, 11 bases remained unmatched. This CDR3 has 14 residues. In germline, CDR1 is SQVTM, CDR2 ANQGSEA. CDR3 residues: CSVAGGQGSTEAFF. In nucleotides, the CDR3 is TGCAGCGTCGCAGGAGGACAGGGTAGTACTGAAGCTTTCTTT.

The chain carries TRBV7-9 and TRBJ2-5; D is possibly TRBD2 (6 bases). CDR1 is SEHNR, CDR2 FQNEAQ, per germline (reference sequence). The CDR3 extends over 13 amino acids. Trimming removed 4 bases at V and 7 bases at J, with 13 bases between. In DNA form, the CDR3 reads TGTGCCAGCAGCTCCGGGGTCGGGGGGACCCAGTACTTC. This sequence encodes CASSSGVGGTQYF. The full variable domain, completed using reference TRBV7-9 and TRBJ2-5, is DTGVSQNPRHKITKRGQNVTFRCDPISEHNRLYWYRQTLGQGPEFLTYFQNEAQLEKSRLLSDRFSAERPKGSFSTLEIQRTEQGDSAMYLCASSSGVGGTQYFGPGTRLLVL.

The chain employs TRBV5-1 and TRBJ1-4, with 7 bases identical to TRBD1. From germline, CDR1 is SGHRS and CDR2 YFSETQ. Trimming removed 2 bases from V and 6 bases from J; junction bases left unmatched: 7. The CDR3 runs 15 residues. The CDR3 region is CASSFRQGGDEKLFF. The CDR3 nucleotides are TGCGCCAGCAGCTTCAGACAGGGCGGGGATGAAAAACTGTTTTTT.

This clone showed up just a few times. The rearrangement uses TRBV18 and TRBJ2-7; 8 positions agree with TRBD1. Trimming removed 0 bases from V and 4 bases from J; junction bases left unmatched: 5. This CDR3 spans 15 amino acids. Per germline, CDR1 KGHSH and CDR2 LQKENI. In nucleotides, the CDR3 is TGTGCCAGCTCACCACCGCAGGGGGCGCTTTACGAGCAGTACTTC. Translated: CASSPPQGALYEQYF.

The rearrangement uses TRBV19 and TRBJ2-5; perhaps TRBD1 as D (5 bases). This CDR3 has 16 amino acids. V lost 4 bases, J lost 1 base, and 16 bases lay in between. CDR1 is LNHDA, CDR2 SQIVND, per germline (reference sequence). Here the CDR3 reads CASSTPGWDFQETQYF. CDR3 nucleotides: TGTGCCAGTAGTACTCCAGGGTGGGATTTCCAAGAGACCCAGTACTTC.

This clone was seen a few times. The chain links TRBV21-1 to TRBJ2-5; the DNA was not compared with TRBD1, the D call given in the table. TRBV21-1 is described as a pseudogene. The CDR3 is 17 residues long. The CDR3: CASSERGGVASQETQYF. For the CDR3, the DNA is TGTGCCAGCAGTGAACGAGGGGGCGTCGCCAGTCAAGAGACCCAGTACTTC.

The genes are TRBV6-5 and TRBJ2-5; no reliable D call. This CDR3 is built from 13 residues. Germline V lookup: CDR1 MNHEY, CDR2 SVGAGI. Between the trimmed V and J ends, which lost 6 bases and 7 bases, there was a span of 15 bases. CDR3 in DNA: TGTGCCAGCAGCCCTGTACCCGGTAGGACCCAGTACTTC. As protein: CASSPVPGRTQYF.